Below are 21 T cell receptor beta chains sequenced from a single sample in a study of cytotoxic CD8 clonotypes in ibrutinib-treated CLL. Produced via immunoSEQ multiplex PCR; TCRdb's table is partial and in-frame only. The data show about 200,000 clones, with 55% to 85% seen just once and about an eighth held by the top ten. Sequenced material: PBMCs, taken after 24 months of ibrutinib treatment. The receptors here all came from a human donor with chronic lymphocytic leukemia.

V usage is TRBV9 and J usage is TRBJ2-5, with 13 bases identical to TRBD2. V shed 3 bases, J shed 0 bases, and the junction held 2 bases outside the gene matches. The CDR3 has 16 amino acids. The germline V gene has CDR1 SGDLS and CDR2 YYNGEE. In DNA, the CDR3 is TGTGCCAGCAGCGATGGGACTAGCGGGGACCAAGAGACCCAGTACTTC. This translates into CASSDGTSGDQETQYF.

The chain links TRBV7-2 to TRBJ2-3, with 7 bases fitting TRBD2. CDR1 is SGHTA and CDR2 is FQGNSA in the germline V gene. V dropped 5 bases and J dropped 4; count of bases not matched to a gene: 9. CDR3 length: 15 residues. CDR3 loop: CASSPWRGSPDTQYF. CDR3 DNA sequence: TGTGCCAGCAGCCCCTGGCGGGGGAGCCCAGATACGCAGTATTTT.

V usage is TRBV28 and J usage is TRBJ2-5; D is uncertain. The CDR3 has 13 amino acids. V was trimmed by 7 bases and J by 5 bases, leaving 14 bases between them. In germline, CDR1 is MDHEN, CDR2 SYDVKM. The CDR3 nucleotides read TGTGCCAGCAACCTAGACTCTGTCGAGACCCAGTACTTC. It translates to CASNLDSVETQYF.

The chain uses TRBV4-1 and TRBJ1-2; 7 positions match TRBD1. The V gene end was trimmed by 3 bases and the J gene end by 2 bases; junction bases not matched to a gene: 3. Germline V gene sequence: CDR1 MGHRA, CDR2 YSYEKL. This CDR3 has 14 amino acids. The CDR3 sequence: CASSHGDRNYGYTF. The CDR3 DNA reads as TGCGCCAGCAGCCATGGGGACAGAAACTATGGCTACACCTTC.

The CDR3, as DNA: TGCAGCGTTGAAGAAACGGCGGGACAGCAGTACTTC. Protein: CSVEETAGQQYF. The chain is built from TRBV29-1 and TRBJ2-7; a weak D match, TRBD2 (6 bases). There are 12 residues in the CDR3. Germline CDR1 and CDR2: SQVTM and ANQGSEA. The germline V and J ends were trimmed by 0 bases and 8 bases, with 11 bases remaining between them.

This clone was observed a single time. The genes are TRBV4-3 and TRBJ2-7; a weak D match, TRBD1 (6 bases). CDR1 is LGHNA and CDR2 is YSLEER in the germline V gene. The CDR3 covers 19 residues. V gave up 0 bases and J gave up 2 bases, with 23 bases separating them. The CDR3 DNA reads TGCGCCAGCAGCCAAGATCTTGGTATCGGGCAGGGGTTCGCCTACGAGCAGTACTTC. Protein: CASSQDLGIGQGFAYEQYF.

V usage is TRBV10-2 and J usage is TRBJ2-1, with 10 positions matching TRBD2. The trim removed 6 bases at V and 0 bases at J, leaving 5 bases unmatched. There are 16 residues in the CDR3. Germline CDR1 reads WSHSY; CDR2 reads SAAADI. The CDR3 region has the DNA TGCGCCAGCAGCGGGACTAGCGTCATCTCCTACAATGAGCAGTTCTTC. This gives the protein CASSGTSVISYNEQFF.

This chain joins TRBV19 and TRBJ2-3, with 7 bases that match TRBD2. Germline CDR1 LNHDA, CDR2 SQIVND (reference sequence). The CDR3 runs 18 residues. V lost 6 bases and J lost 1; bases outside the gene matches: 16. The CDR3 loop is CASRPAVGSGYGTDTQYF. CDR3 in DNA: TGTGCCAGTAGACCGGCCGTGGGTAGCGGGTACGGCACAGATACGCAGTATTTT.

The rearrangement links TRBV18 to TRBJ1-2; D is ambiguous. Germline V gene sequence: CDR1 KGHSH, CDR2 LQKENI. V gave up 2 bases and J gave up 5 bases, with 15 bases separating them. This CDR3 has 15 amino acids. The CDR3 reads CASSPTSLAQYGYTF. CDR3 in DNA: TGTGCCAGCTCACCAACCTCCCTCGCGCAGTATGGCTACACCTTC.

The chain carries TRBV18 and TRBJ2-5; D not certain. The germline V and J ends were trimmed by 5 bases and 1 base, with 11 bases remaining between them. The germline V gene has CDR1 KGHSH and CDR2 LQKENI. The CDR3 sequence is 14 residues long. The DNA of the CDR3 is TGTGCCAGCTCATCAGCCTCGGGCCAAGAGACCCAGTACTTC. This codes for CASSSASGQETQYF.

V and J are TRBV15 and TRBJ2-5, with TRBD1 matching over 7 bases. Germline trimming cut 3 bases from V and 1 base from J; bases unmatched to any gene: 2. The CDR3 runs 14 residues. The germline V gene encodes CDR1 LNHNV and CDR2 YYDKDF (reference sequence). The CDR3 is CATSRGTAQETQYF. The CDR3 DNA follows: TGTGCCACCAGCAGGGGGACAGCCCAAGAGACCCAGTACTTC.

This sequence joins TRBV6-5 and TRBJ2-5, with D maybe TRBD1 (5 bases). V shed 2 bases and J shed 1 base, with 14 bases lying between them. The germline V gene encodes CDR1 MNHEY and CDR2 SVGAGI. This CDR3 is 16 amino acids long. CDR3 nucleotide sequence: TGTGCCAGCAGTTACGGGGCGTCTCTTGGCCAAGAGACCCAGTACTTC. It translates to CASSYGASLGQETQYF.

The chain employs TRBV4-1 and TRBJ2-3; 8 bases are shared with TRBD2. The CDR3 covers 18 residues. Germline values: CDR1 MGHRA, CDR2 YSYEKL. The trim removed 4 bases at V and 6 bases at J, leaving 18 bases unmatched. The CDR3 DNA reads as TGCGCCAGCAGCCTCAGGCCGGGACTAGAATTCGTTACGGATACGCAGTATTTT. The encoded protein is CASSLRPGLEFVTDTQYF.

The V gene is TRBV2, the J gene TRBJ1-3; D gene uncertain. The CDR3 spans 14 residues. The ends were cut back, 1 base at V and 4 bases at J, with 8 bases in the middle. Germline values: CDR1 SNHLY, CDR2 FYNNEI. CDR3 coding DNA: TGTGCCAGCAGTGAAGTTTCGGTGGGAAACACCATATATTTT. Its protein product is CASSEVSVGNTIYF.

The rearrangement links TRBV11-2 to TRBJ2-6; a possible D gene is TRBD1 (6 bases). V dropped 2 bases and J dropped 2 bases, with 10 bases sitting between them. Looked up from germline, CDR1 is SGHAT and CDR2 is FQNNGV. The CDR3 extends over 16 amino acids. The CDR3 region has the DNA TGTGCCAGCAGCTTATTGTCAGGGGCTGGGGCCAACGTCCTGACTTTC. Protein product: CASSLLSGAGANVLTF.

The rearrangement uses TRBV4-3 and TRBJ2-3; TRBD2 might be the D (6 bases). The CDR3 covers 16 residues. With 0 bases removed from V and 5 bases from J, the gap between germline ends came to 15 bases. Germline V gene data show CDR1 as LGHNA and CDR2 as YSLEER. CDR3 region: CASSQDWREFQDTQYF. The DNA for the CDR3 is TGCGCCAGCAGCCAAGATTGGAGGGAGTTCCAAGATACGCAGTATTTT.

V is TRBV5-1 and J is TRBJ2-7; 7 bases are shared with TRBD1. CDR3 length: 17 amino acids. The junction had 14 bases not matched to a gene; V was cut back by 4 bases and J by 1 base. Looked up from germline, CDR1 is SGHRS and CDR2 is YFSETQ. This chain's CDR3 is CASSAATGTAISYEQYF. In DNA, the CDR3 is TGCGCCAGCAGCGCCGCGACCGGGACAGCGATTTCCTACGAGCAGTACTTC.

The chain recombines TRBV5-4 with TRBJ2-5; 10 positions match TRBD2. The CDR3 extends over 15 amino acids. The junction had 4 bases not matched to a gene; V was cut back by 4 bases and J by 1 base. Germline lookup yields CDR1 SGHNT and CDR2 YYREEE (reference sequence). CDR3 protein: CASSPSGRSQETQYF. CDR3 nucleotides: TGTGCCAGCAGCCCTAGCGGGAGATCCCAAGAGACCCAGTACTTC.

The rearrangement uses TRBV18 and TRBJ2-3; D unclear. The CDR3 totals 12 residues. Germline CDR1 KGHSH, CDR2 LQKENI. Trimming removed 2 bases at V and 4 bases at J, with 4 bases between. The CDR3 DNA reads as TGTGCCAGCTCACCAGGGCCAGATACGCAGTATTTT. Translation: CASSPGPDTQYF. The full variable domain, its missing parts supplied by reference TRBV18 and TRBJ2-3, is NAGVMQNPRHLVRRRGQEARLRCSPMKGHSHVYWYRQLPEEGLKFMVYLQKENIIDESGMPKERFSAEFPKEGPSILRIQQVVRGDSAAYFCASSPGPDTQYFGPGTRLTVL.

V and J are TRBV5-4 and TRBJ2-7; 10 positions match TRBD2. After removal of 4 bases from V and 6 bases from J, the junction contained 7 bases not matched to a gene. The CDR3 covers 14 residues. From germline, CDR1 is SGHNT and CDR2 YYREEE (reference sequence). The DNA of the CDR3 is TGTGCCAGCAGCAAAGAGCGGGAGGGCCTCGAGCAGTACTTC. It specifies CASSKEREGLEQYF.

This clone was counted only a few times. The chain joins TRBV30 to TRBJ1-2; D gene unclear. Germline loops: CDR1 GTSNPN, CDR2 SVGIG (reference sequence). The CDR3 covers 14 residues. V gave up 0 bases and J gave up 8 bases, with 16 bases separating them. CDR3 region: CAWSVRAQRTGYTF. CDR3 bases: TGTGCCTGGAGTGTAAGGGCACAGCGGACGGGCTACACCTTC.